Listed below are T cell receptor beta chains from one sample, sequenced in a study of PD-L1 blockade in urothelial cancer. The repertoire was sequenced with immunoSEQ multiplex PCR; TCRdb's copy has only in-frame clones and lacks some. Of roughly 20,000 clones detected, roughly 88% appear once; the ten largest clones hold roughly 3.5%. The input for sequencing was PBMCs, taken around atezolizumab (anti-PD-L1) treatment. These receptors were taken from a man aged 45 to 65 with urothelial cancer. The CDR3 runs from the conserved cysteine through the conserved F or W. D genes are given only for firm matches. The listing skips clone size in some rows; elsewhere it reads once, few, many or a size class.

abundance: once
d_gene: .
j_gene: TRBJ2-5
v_gene: TRBV27
CDR3aa: CASRRGPPQETQYF
CDR3nt: TGTGCCAGCAGACGCGGTCCGCCCCAAGAGACCCAGTACTTC

abundance: .
d_gene: .
j_gene: TRBJ2-3
v_gene: TRBV28
CDR3aa: CASSLRGGGGSTDTQYF
CDR3nt: TGTGCCAGCAGTTTACGCGGCGGGGGCGGGAGCACAGATACGCAGTATTTT

abundance: .
d_gene: .
j_gene: TRBJ1-1
v_gene: TRBV18
CDR3aa: CASSQDIGGAAFF
CDR3nt: TGTGCCAGCTCACAGGATATTGGAGGTGCTGCTTTCTTT

abundance: .
d_gene: .
j_gene: TRBJ2-1
v_gene: TRBV18
CDR3aa: CASSQSEYNEQFF
CDR3nt: TGTGCCAGCTCACAAAGCGAGTACAATGAGCAGTTCTTC

abundance: .
d_gene: TRBD2
j_gene: TRBJ2-1
v_gene: TRBV4-1
CDR3aa: CASTEGRTRSKYNEQFF
CDR3nt: TGCGCCAGCACGGAAGGAAGGACTAGGTCTAAATACAATGAGCAGTTCTTC

abundance: .
d_gene: TRBD1
j_gene: TRBJ1-2
v_gene: TRBV7-8
CDR3aa: CASSLGFPGQGASFGYTF
CDR3nt: TGTGCCAGCAGCTTAGGGTTTCCGGGACAGGGGGCTTCGTTCGGCTACACCTTC

abundance: .
d_gene: TRBD1
j_gene: TRBJ2-1
v_gene: TRBV9
CDR3aa: CASSVGDRGLNEQFF
CDR3nt: TGTGCCAGCAGCGTAGGGGACAGGGGCCTCAATGAGCAGTTCTTC

abundance: .
d_gene: .
j_gene: TRBJ1-4
v_gene: TRBV27
CDR3aa: CASKRKNNEKLFF
CDR3nt: TGTGCCAGCAAGCGGAAGAATAATGAAAAACTGTTTTTT

abundance: .
d_gene: TRBD2
j_gene: TRBJ2-5
v_gene: TRBV28
CDR3aa: CASRGWLLADQETQYF
CDR3nt: TGTGCCAGCAGAGGTTGGTTACTAGCGGACCAAGAGACCCAGTACTTC

abundance: .
d_gene: TRBD2
j_gene: TRBJ2-7
v_gene: TRBV6-5
CDR3aa: CASGGRAFEQYF
CDR3nt: TGTGCCTCGGGCGGGAGGGCCTTCGAGCAGTACTTC

abundance: .
d_gene: TRBD2
j_gene: TRBJ2-7
v_gene: TRBV14
CDR3aa: CASSQDPAGRSEQYF
CDR3nt: TGTGCCAGCAGCCAAGATCCAGCGGGGAGAAGCGAGCAGTACTTC

abundance: few
d_gene: .
j_gene: TRBJ1-6
v_gene: TRBV7-9
CDR3aa: CASSEGSGGLHF
CDR3nt: TGTGCCAGCAGCGAAGGATCCGGGGGCCTCCACTTT

abundance: .
d_gene: .
j_gene: TRBJ1-2
v_gene: TRBV19
CDR3aa: CASRDSVASNYGYTF
CDR3nt: TGTGCCAGTAGGGACAGTGTAGCTTCTAACTATGGCTACACCTTC

abundance: .
d_gene: TRBD2
j_gene: TRBJ2-5
v_gene: TRBV7-3
CDR3aa: CASSPAGGPGETQYF
CDR3nt: TGTGCCAGCAGTCCGGCGGGGGGGCCGGGAGAGACCCAGTACTTC

abundance: .
d_gene: TRBD2
j_gene: TRBJ2-7
v_gene: TRBV27
CDR3aa: CASSIDSGSYEQYF
CDR3nt: TGTGCCAGCAGTATAGATAGCGGGTCCTACGAGCAGTACTTC

abundance: .
d_gene: .
j_gene: TRBJ1-2
v_gene: TRBV2
CDR3aa: CASRNPGLKNYGYTF
CDR3nt: TGTGCCAGCAGGAACCCGGGACTCAAGAACTATGGCTACACCTTC

abundance: .
d_gene: TRBD1
j_gene: TRBJ2-7
v_gene: TRBV29-1
CDR3aa: CSVLGTGDPYEQYF
CDR3nt: TGCAGCGTTCTAGGGACAGGGGATCCCTACGAGCAGTACTTC

abundance: .
d_gene: TRBD2
j_gene: TRBJ2-1
v_gene: TRBV9
CDR3aa: CASSVDPLAGVLNEQFF
CDR3nt: TGTGCCAGCAGCGTAGATCCTCTAGCGGGGGTCCTGAATGAGCAGTTCTTC

abundance: .
d_gene: .
j_gene: TRBJ1-2
v_gene: TRBV5-6
CDR3aa: CASSLDISGGYGYTF
CDR3nt: TGTGCCAGCAGCTTAGATATATCGGGGGGCTATGGCTACACCTTC

abundance: .
d_gene: TRBD2
j_gene: TRBJ2-7
v_gene: TRBV5-8
CDR3aa: CASSGSIYEQYF
CDR3nt: TGTGCCAGTAGCGGGAGTATCTACGAGCAGTACTTC

abundance: .
d_gene: .
j_gene: TRBJ1-1
v_gene: TRBV19
CDR3aa: CASSIAAGLMNTEAFF
CDR3nt: TGTGCCAGTAGTATCGCGGCAGGGCTCATGAACACTGAAGCTTTCTTT

abundance: once
d_gene: TRBD2
j_gene: TRBJ2-1
v_gene: TRBV7-9
CDR3aa: CASSLERGASMSYNEQFF
CDR3nt: TGTGCCAGCAGCTTAGAGCGGGGGGCCTCGATGTCCTACAATGAGCAGTTCTTC

abundance: .
d_gene: .
j_gene: TRBJ2-1
v_gene: TRBV5-1
CDR3aa: CASSFNPLYREQFF
CDR3nt: TGCGCCAGCAGCTTTAATCCCCTGTATCGTGAGCAGTTCTTC

abundance: few
d_gene: .
j_gene: TRBJ1-1
v_gene: TRBV11-2
CDR3aa: CASSLRRTDEAFF
CDR3nt: TGTGCCAGCAGCCTGAGGAGGACAGATGAAGCTTTCTTT

abundance: .
d_gene: .
j_gene: TRBJ1-2
v_gene: TRBV7-8
CDR3aa: CASSQDSNRYGYTF
CDR3nt: TGTGCCAGCAGTCAGGACAGTAACCGCTATGGCTACACCTTC

abundance: .
d_gene: .
j_gene: TRBJ2-5
v_gene: TRBV5-4
CDR3aa: CASSYYGETQYF
CDR3nt: TGTGCCAGCAGCTACTACGGGGAGACCCAGTACTTC

abundance: .
d_gene: TRBD1
j_gene: TRBJ2-5
v_gene: TRBV6-1
CDR3aa: CASSRQGSETQYF
CDR3nt: TGTGCCAGCAGTCGACAGGGTTCAGAGACCCAGTACTTC

abundance: .
d_gene: .
j_gene: TRBJ2-5
v_gene: TRBV5-8
CDR3aa: CASSFSGSSQGETQYF
CDR3nt: TGTGCCAGCAGCTTTTCCGGGTCCAGCCAAGGAGAGACCCAGTACTTC

abundance: once
d_gene: TRBD1
j_gene: TRBJ2-7
v_gene: TRBV9
CDR3aa: CASSAGDRPYEQYF
CDR3nt: TGTGCCAGCAGCGCAGGGGACAGACCCTACGAGCAGTACTTC

abundance: .
d_gene: TRBD1
j_gene: TRBJ1-4
v_gene: TRBV19
CDR3aa: CASSVTGTGALNEKLFF
CDR3nt: TGTGCCAGTAGTGTGACCGGGACAGGGGCCCTAAATGAAAAACTGTTTTTT

abundance: .
d_gene: TRBD1
j_gene: TRBJ2-3
v_gene: TRBV27
CDR3aa: CATALLPGTGVDTQYF
CDR3nt: TGTGCCACCGCGCTCCTTCCCGGGACAGGGGTAGATACGCAGTATTTT

abundance: .
d_gene: TRBD1
j_gene: TRBJ2-5
v_gene: TRBV11-2
CDR3aa: CASSPAGGSETQYF
CDR3nt: TGTGCCAGCAGTCCAGCAGGGGGCTCAGAGACCCAGTACTTC

abundance: once
d_gene: TRBD1
j_gene: TRBJ2-5
v_gene: TRBV11-2
CDR3aa: CASSNTRIGTGLQETQYF
CDR3nt: TGTGCCAGCAGCAATACTAGGATCGGGACAGGTCTACAAGAGACCCAGTACTTC

abundance: .
d_gene: TRBD2
j_gene: TRBJ2-3
v_gene: TRBV10-2
CDR3aa: CASSESLAGGWTDTQYF
CDR3nt: TGCGCCAGCAGTGAGTCGTTGGCGGGAGGGTGGACAGATACGCAGTATTTT

abundance: .
d_gene: .
j_gene: TRBJ2-6
v_gene: TRBV9
CDR3aa: CASSAPGTSGANVLTF
CDR3nt: TGTGCCAGCAGCGCACCGGGGACTTCTGGGGCCAACGTCCTGACTTTC

abundance: .
d_gene: TRBD1
j_gene: TRBJ2-7
v_gene: TRBV2
CDR3aa: CASSGTGGVEEQYF
CDR3nt: TGTGCCAGCAGCGGGACAGGGGGCGTAGAGGAGCAGTACTTC

abundance: .
d_gene: .
j_gene: TRBJ1-5
v_gene: TRBV27
CDR3aa: CASSSGGSGLWGNQPQHF
CDR3nt: TGTGCCAGCAGTTCTGGAGGGTCAGGGCTATGGGGCAATCAGCCCCAGCATTTT

abundance: .
d_gene: .
j_gene: TRBJ2-5
v_gene: TRBV5-1
CDR3aa: CASSLGRDGIQETQYF
CDR3nt: TGCGCCAGCAGCTTGGGGCGGGACGGGATCCAAGAGACCCAGTACTTC

abundance: .
d_gene: .
j_gene: TRBJ2-5
v_gene: TRBV5-6
CDR3aa: CASSRSPRAYQETQYF
CDR3nt: TGTGCCAGCAGTCGAAGTCCCAGGGCGTACCAAGAGACCCAGTACTTC

abundance: .
d_gene: TRBD1
j_gene: TRBJ2-2
v_gene: TRBV9
CDR3aa: CASSVSGGGPNTGELFF
CDR3nt: TGTGCCAGCAGCGTATCAGGGGGCGGACCGAACACCGGGGAGCTGTTTTTT

abundance: .
d_gene: TRBD2
j_gene: TRBJ2-1
v_gene: TRBV4-1
CDR3aa: CASSQEVAGGGDNEQFF
CDR3nt: TGCGCCAGCAGCCAAGAGGTTGCGGGGGGAGGGGACAATGAGCAGTTCTTC

abundance: .
d_gene: TRBD1
j_gene: TRBJ2-7
v_gene: TRBV18
CDR3aa: CASSPGQEGYEQYF
CDR3nt: TGTGCCAGCTCACCGGGACAGGAAGGTTACGAGCAGTACTTC

abundance: .
d_gene: .
j_gene: TRBJ2-7
v_gene: TRBV6-5
CDR3aa: CASSYRGGGGYEQYF
CDR3nt: TGTGCCAGCAGTTACCGAGGGGGGGGCGGCTACGAGCAGTACTTC

abundance: .
d_gene: TRBD1
j_gene: TRBJ2-5
v_gene: TRBV5-1
CDR3aa: CASSPRTGLQETQYF
CDR3nt: TGCGCCAGCAGCCCAAGGACAGGGTTACAAGAGACCCAGTACTTC

abundance: .
d_gene: .
j_gene: TRBJ1-2
v_gene: TRBV19
CDR3aa: CASRHYGGRLGYTF
CDR3nt: TGTGCCAGTAGGCACTACGGGGGGCGTCTTGGCTACACCTTC

abundance: .
d_gene: .
j_gene: TRBJ2-3
v_gene: TRBV5-8
CDR3aa: CASSPRGRATDTQYF
CDR3nt: TGTGCCAGCAGCCCAAGAGGGCGGGCCACAGATACGCAGTATTTT

abundance: .
d_gene: TRBD1
j_gene: TRBJ2-1
v_gene: TRBV27
CDR3aa: CASSFSGGRNEQFF
CDR3nt: TGTGCCAGCAGTTTCTCAGGGGGCCGGAATGAGCAGTTCTTC

abundance: .
d_gene: TRBD1
j_gene: TRBJ1-5
v_gene: TRBV9
CDR3aa: CASSVGQGASQPQHF
CDR3nt: TGTGCCAGCAGCGTAGGACAGGGGGCAAGTCAGCCCCAGCATTTT

abundance: .
d_gene: TRBD1
j_gene: TRBJ1-4
v_gene: TRBV7-9
CDR3aa: CASSLLLRQGADEKLFF
CDR3nt: TGTGCCAGCAGCTTGTTACTTAGACAGGGTGCGGATGAAAAACTGTTTTTT

abundance: .
d_gene: .
j_gene: TRBJ1-4
v_gene: TRBV10-3
CDR3aa: CAIKAATNEKLFF
CDR3nt: TGTGCCATCAAAGCGGCAACTAATGAAAAACTGTTTTTT

abundance: .
d_gene: TRBD2
j_gene: TRBJ2-7
v_gene: TRBV7-8
CDR3aa: CASSLEGSGLEHF
CDR3nt: TGTGCCAGCAGCTTGGAAGGGTCGGGACTAGAGCACTTC

abundance: .
d_gene: TRBD1
j_gene: TRBJ2-7
v_gene: TRBV5-6
CDR3aa: CASGQGTYEQYF
CDR3nt: TGTGCCAGCGGACAGGGAACCTACGAGCAGTACTTC